This T cell receptor beta chain came from a study of cytomegalovirus exposure and HLA in healthy donors. Points from the study as a whole: The productive fraction for most TCR beta V segments was about 87% or about 30% in an earlier analysis. A missense DCLRE1C variant was associated with V- and J-gene trimming of TCR beta chains in a later analysis, and an independent cohort replicated the association.

This clone has a single count. The antigen is unknown. Primers: 60 Vbeta forward and 13 Jbeta reverse. The repertoire was sequenced with immunoSEQ multiplex PCR; TCRdb's copy has only in-frame clones and lacks some. The repertoire holds under 200,000 clones, with roughly 86% as singletons. This CDR3 has 16 residues. CDR1 and CDR2 (germline): SGHTA, FQGNSA. Trimming pared 1 base from V and 6 bases from J, leaving 16 bases between. The chain joins TRBV7-2 to TRBJ2-4; possible D gene TRBD2, 7 bases. Sequencing was carried out using PBMCs. The TCR comes from a man between 35 and 55 years old in good health and CMV-seropositive. CDR3: CASSLGGKGGRNIQYF. The CDR3 DNA reads TGTGCCAGCAGCTTAGGAGGGAAGGGGGGGAGAAACATTCAGTACTTC.